This T cell receptor beta chain was obtained from a study of beta chain features in type 1 diabetes. Study details: All samples yielded some 110 million examined sorted cells.

This clone was seen more than once but under ten times. No antigen is known for it. Study conclusions and caveats: There were fewer insertions and more deletions at the VDJ junctions of type 1 diabetes patients.

Every donor provided one heparinised blood draw, which averaged approximately 120 mL. Sorted populations all exceeded 95% purity. The germline V gene encodes CDR1 GTSNPN and CDR2 SVGIG (reference sequence). The CDR3 contains 19 residues. With 2 bases clipped from V and 4 bases from J, the junction kept 13 bases outside the gene matches. Since all of the isolated RNA was reverse transcribed, expressed TCRB transcripts were what got sequenced. Assay used: immunoSEQ multiplex PCR; TCRdb lists only in-frame clones, some missing. The data contain under 200,000 clones, less than 9.5% of them singletons. The TCR was taken from a woman aged 18-29 years in good health. The chain links TRBV30 to TRBJ2-1, with 14 bases that match TRBD2. Sequenced sample: central memory CD4+ T cells from blood. The CDR3 is CAWSPLWGLAGASYNEQFF. The CDR3 DNA sequence: TGTGCCTGGAGTCCATTGTGGGGACTAGCGGGGGCCTCTTACAATGAGCAGTTCTTC.